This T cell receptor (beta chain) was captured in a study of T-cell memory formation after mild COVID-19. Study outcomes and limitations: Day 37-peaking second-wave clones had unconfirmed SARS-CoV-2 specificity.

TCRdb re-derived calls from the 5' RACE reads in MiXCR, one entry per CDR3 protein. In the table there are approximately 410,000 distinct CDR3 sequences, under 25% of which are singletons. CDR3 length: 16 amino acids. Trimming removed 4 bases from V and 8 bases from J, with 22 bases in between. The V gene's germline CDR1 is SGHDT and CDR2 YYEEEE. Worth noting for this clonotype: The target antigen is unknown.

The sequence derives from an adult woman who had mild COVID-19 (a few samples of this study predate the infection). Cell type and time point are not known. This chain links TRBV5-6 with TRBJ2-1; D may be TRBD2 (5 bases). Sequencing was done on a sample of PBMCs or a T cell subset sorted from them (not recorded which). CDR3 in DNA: TGTGCCAGCAGCCGGACCGTGCTAGCCCGTTTGGATGAGCAGTTCTTC. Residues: CASSRTVLARLDEQFF. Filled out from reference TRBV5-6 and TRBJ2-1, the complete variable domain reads DAGVTQSPTHLIKTRGQQVTLRCSPKSGHDTVSWYQQALGQGPQFIFQYYEEEERQRGNFPDRFSGHQFPNYSSELNVNALLLGDSALYLCASSRTVLARLDEQFFGPGTRLTVL.